The 14 T cell receptor beta chains in this list originate from one sample, sequenced in a study of PD-L1 blockade in urothelial cancer. Sequenced by immunoSEQ multiplex PCR; TCRdb stores in-frame clones only, minus some. The table lists some 40,000 clones, just under 85% of them singletons. Time point of the sample: pretreatment peripheral blood. Sequenced material: PBMCs, taken around atezolizumab (anti-PD-L1) treatment. Receptor source: an elderly man with urothelial cancer.

V gene TRBV5-1 combines with J gene TRBJ2-7, with TRBD1 matching 11 bases. CDR1 and CDR2 (germline): SGHRS, YFSETQ. The CDR3 length is 15 residues. The V gene end was trimmed by 1 base and the J gene end by 5 bases; junction bases not matched to a gene: 5. CDR3 protein: CASSLRTGGKDEQYF. The CDR3 nucleotides read TGCGCCAGCAGCTTGCGGACAGGGGGCAAGGACGAGCAGTACTTC.

V gene TRBV5-1 combines with J gene TRBJ2-7; D possibly corresponds to TRBD1 (6 bases). V was cut by 1 base and J by 2 bases, with 13 bases left in between. CDR1 is SGHRS and CDR2 is YFSETQ in the germline V gene. The CDR3 contains 15 residues. CDR3 region: CASSLRQGLAYEQYF. DNA for the CDR3: TGCGCCAGCAGCTTGCGGCAGGGGTTAGCCTACGAGCAGTACTTC.

This clone was seen more than once but under ten times. The rearrangement links TRBV6-5 to TRBJ1-5, with a possible D match to TRBD1 (5 bases). With 4 bases removed from V and 11 bases from J, the gap between germline ends came to 18 bases. Germline V gene data show CDR1 as MNHEY and CDR2 as SVGAGI. This CDR3 contains 14 residues. The CDR3 region is CASSSASAGKSQHF. For the CDR3, the DNA is TGTGCCAGCAGTTCCGCCTCAGCAGGGAAATCCCAGCATTTT.

The chain is built from TRBV2 and TRBJ1-1; a weak D match, TRBD1 (5 bases). In germline, CDR1 is SNHLY, CDR2 FYNNEI. Trimming pared 6 bases from V and 8 bases from J, leaving 10 bases between. This CDR3 has 11 amino acids. CDR3 sequence reads: CASRRDSEAFF. The DNA of the CDR3 is TGTGCCAGCAGGAGAGACAGCGAAGCTTTCTTT.

The chain recombines TRBV30 with TRBJ2-7, with D perhaps matching TRBD1 (6 bases). V was trimmed by 3 bases and J by 10 bases, leaving 16 bases between them. The CDR3 has 12 amino acids. CDR1 GTSNPN and CDR2 SVGIG come from the germline V gene (reference sequence). In DNA form, the CDR3 reads TGTGCCTGGAGGAGAAGGGACACCGCCCAGTACTTC. This sequence encodes CAWRRRDTAQYF.

The chain recombines TRBV19 with TRBJ2-3; 12 nucleotides agree with TRBD2. This CDR3 region has 15 residues. With V trimmed by 7 bases and J by 6 bases, 8 bases remained unmatched. Germline CDR1 and CDR2: LNHDA and SQIVND (reference sequence). CDR3 sequence reads: CASTRTSGNWDTQYF. In DNA form, the CDR3 reads TGTGCCAGTACCCGGACTAGCGGGAATTGGGATACGCAGTATTTT.

The chain uses TRBV27 and TRBJ2-5, with D possibly TRBD1 on 6 matching bases. CDR3 length equals 13 residues. V lost 3 bases to trimming and J lost 5 bases, with 10 bases between them. Germline V gives CDR1 MNHEY, CDR2 SMNVEV (reference sequence). This CDR3 is CASSLRGHETQYF. The CDR3 region has the DNA TGTGCCAGCAGTTTGAGGGGACACGAGACCCAGTACTTC.

The rearrangement links TRBV30 to TRBJ2-2; maybe TRBD2 (7 bases). CDR3 length: 16 residues. Trimming left V 0 bases short and J 4 bases short, with 15 bases between. Germline V CDR1 and CDR2: GTSNPN, SVGIG (reference sequence). CDR3 protein: CAWSVRGRGGTGELFF. The CDR3 DNA sequence: TGTGCCTGGAGTGTACGGGGAAGGGGGGGCACCGGGGAGCTGTTTTTT.

The chain is built from TRBV9 and TRBJ2-5; D may be TRBD1 (5 bases). CDR3 length: 15 residues. In germline, CDR1 is SGDLS, CDR2 YYNGEE. The V and J ends lost 0 bases and 5 bases respectively, with 14 bases between them. CDR3 sequence (DNA): TGTGCCAGCAGCGTAGGGGCAGGGCATGCGGAGACCCAGTACTTC. It codes for CASSVGAGHAETQYF.

V gene TRBV19 combines with J gene TRBJ2-3; 10 bases align to TRBD2. CDR1 and CDR2 from the germline V gene are LNHDA and SQIVND (reference sequence). The V and J ends lost 3 bases and 0 bases, in that order; junction bases with no gene match: 3. The CDR3 runs to 16 residues. The CDR3 protein is CASSIKAGGSTDTQYF. CDR3 DNA: TGTGCCAGTAGTATCAAAGCGGGAGGGAGCACAGATACGCAGTATTTT.

The chain employs TRBV19 and TRBJ2-2; 7 nucleotides align to TRBD1. The length of the CDR3 is 15 residues. In germline, CDR1 is LNHDA, CDR2 SQIVND (reference sequence). Trimming at V came to 7 bases and at J to 2 bases, leaving 7 bases not matched to a gene. The CDR3 sequence: CASNSGTANTGELFF. In DNA form, the CDR3 reads TGTGCCAGTAACTCCGGGACAGCTAACACCGGGGAGCTGTTTTTT. Full variable domain (rest looked up from reference TRBV19 and TRBJ2-2): DGGITQSPKYLFRKEGQNVTLSCEQNLNHDAMYWYRQDPGQGLRLIYYSQIVNDFQKGDIAEGYSVSREKKESFPLTVTSAQKNPTAFYLCASNSGTANTGELFFGEGSRLTVL.

The chain employs TRBV28 and TRBJ2-7, with 11 bases fitting TRBD2. This CDR3 is built from 14 residues. V shed 7 bases, J shed 2 bases, and the junction held 4 bases outside the gene matches. Germline V lookup: CDR1 MDHEN, CDR2 SYDVKM. The CDR3 spells CASIPTSGTYEQYF. CDR3 sequence (DNA): TGTGCCAGCATCCCGACTAGCGGGACCTACGAGCAGTACTTC.

The chain has TRBV6-4 and TRBJ2-3; a possible D gene is TRBD2 (6 bases). V lost 2 bases to trimming and J lost 5 bases, with 14 bases between them. The germline CDR1 and CDR2 sequences are MRHNA and SNTAGT. The CDR3 contains 15 residues. CDR3 loop: CASSDDPGALDTQYF. The CDR3 DNA reads as TGTGCCAGCAGTGACGATCCGGGAGCTCTAGATACGCAGTATTTT.

The V call is TRBV5-1, the J call TRBJ2-7, with 7 bases that match TRBD1. The germline V gene has CDR1 SGHRS and CDR2 YFSETQ. The CDR3 length is 14 residues. The ends lost 0 bases at V and 2 bases at J; junction bases unmatched: 2. CDR3 residues: CASSLGQGPYEQYF. The CDR3, as DNA: TGCGCCAGCAGCTTGGGACAGGGCCCCTACGAGCAGTACTTC.